This is a list of T cell receptor beta chains from one sample in a study of CD8 T cells in ankylosing spondylitis. TCRdb reprocessed the 5' RACE reads with MiXCR, giving one entry per CDR3 protein. This sample carries 250,000 or so distinct CDR3 sequences, roughly 18% of them seen once, and the ten largest clones take approximately 32%. Sequences were obtained from blood, either unsorted or a sorted T cell fraction (not recorded which). The receptors come from a male donor with ankylosing spondylitis or in good health (not recorded which). CDR3s include the opening cysteine and the closing phenylalanine or tryptophan. Each record gives: CDR3 protein, CDR3 DNA, clone size, D gene, V gene, J gene. A D gene is named only where the DNA matches it firmly. Clone size is given for some rows only: seen once, a few or many times, or a class if the clone is expanded.

CDR3 protein: CASSVYREPYEQYF; CDR3 DNA: TGTGCCAGCAGCGTATACAGGGAACCCTACGAGCAGTACTTC; clone size: .; D gene: .; V gene: TRBV9; J gene: TRBJ2-7
CDR3 protein: CASSLPGIYEQYF; CDR3 DNA: TGTGCCAGCAGTTTACCAGGGATCTACGAGCAGTACTTC; clone size: many; D gene: .; V gene: TRBV28; J gene: TRBJ2-7
CDR3 protein: CASSLYPDTQYF; CDR3 DNA: TGTGCCAGCAGCTTGTATCCAGATACGCAGTATTTT; clone size: few; D gene: .; V gene: TRBV5-5; J gene: TRBJ2-3
CDR3 protein: CASSYLSPGQDEQFF; CDR3 DNA: TGTGCCAGCAGTTACCTATCCCCTGGACAGGACGAGCAGTTCTTC; clone size: few; D gene: TRBD1; V gene: TRBV6-5; J gene: TRBJ2-1
CDR3 protein: CASSEPGLTYEQYF; CDR3 DNA: TGCGCCAGCAGTGAGCCGGGACTGACCTACGAGCAGTACTTC; clone size: medium-sized; D gene: .; V gene: TRBV10-2; J gene: TRBJ2-7
CDR3 protein: CSGEADTQYF; CDR3 DNA: TGCAGCGGTGAAGCTGATACGCAGTATTTT; clone size: few; D gene: .; V gene: TRBV29-1; J gene: TRBJ2-3
CDR3 protein: CASSFRRDYHYEQYF; CDR3 DNA: TGTGCCAGCAGTTTTAGACGGGACTACCACTACGAGCAGTACTTC; clone size: few; D gene: TRBD2; V gene: TRBV12-3/TRBV12-4; J gene: TRBJ2-7
CDR3 protein: CASSYPVKGPQETQYF; CDR3 DNA: TGTGCCAGCAGTTACCCCGTTAAGGGGCCCCAAGAGACCCAGTACTTC; clone size: many; D gene: .; V gene: TRBV6-2/TRBV6-3; J gene: TRBJ2-5
CDR3 protein: CASSYSEGQGAREQYF; CDR3 DNA: TGTGCCAGCAGTTACTCTGAAGGACAGGGGGCTCGGGAGCAGTACTTC; clone size: few; D gene: TRBD1; V gene: TRBV6-5; J gene: TRBJ2-7
CDR3 protein: CASRVPGQGRDEQYF; CDR3 DNA: TGTGCCAGCAGAGTACCGGGACAGGGTAGGGACGAGCAGTACTTC; clone size: once; D gene: TRBD1; V gene: TRBV28; J gene: TRBJ2-7
CDR3 protein: CASSQDRQGDEQYF; CDR3 DNA: TGCGCCAGCAGCCAAGATCGACAGGGGGACGAGCAGTACTTC; clone size: few; D gene: TRBD1; V gene: TRBV4-1; J gene: TRBJ2-7
CDR3 protein: CASSSGLAKNIQYF; CDR3 DNA: TGTGCCAGCAGTTCCGGATTAGCCAAAAACATTCAGTACTTC; clone size: .; D gene: .; V gene: TRBV12-3/TRBV12-4; J gene: TRBJ2-4
CDR3 protein: CASSPPVVENYNEQFF; CDR3 DNA: TGCGCCAGCAGCCCCCCGGTGGTAGAGAACTACAATGAGCAGTTCTTC; clone size: .; D gene: .; V gene: TRBV5-1; J gene: TRBJ2-1
CDR3 protein: CSGTGPNTGELFF; CDR3 DNA: TGCAGCGGGACAGGGCCGAACACCGGGGAGCTGTTTTTT; clone size: few; D gene: TRBD1; V gene: TRBV29-1; J gene: TRBJ2-2
CDR3 protein: CASSVTSGSHNEQFF; CDR3 DNA: TGTGCCAGCAGCGTGACTAGCGGGAGTCACAATGAGCAGTTCTTC; clone size: many; D gene: TRBD2; V gene: TRBV9; J gene: TRBJ2-1
CDR3 protein: CASSKPGQKPYEQYF; CDR3 DNA: TGTGCCAGCAGCAAACCAGGACAGAAGCCCTACGAGCAGTACTTC; clone size: .; D gene: .; V gene: TRBV21-1; J gene: TRBJ2-7
CDR3 protein: CASSPLFSDSNQPQHF; CDR3 DNA: TGTGCCAGCAGTCCCCTCTTTTCCGATAGCAATCAGCCCCAGCATTTT; clone size: .; D gene: .; V gene: TRBV27; J gene: TRBJ1-5
CDR3 protein: CASSYGTRNLKNIQYF; CDR3 DNA: TGTGCCAGCAGCTACGGGACAAGGAATCTAAAAAACATTCAGTACTTC; clone size: .; D gene: .; V gene: TRBV7-2; J gene: TRBJ2-4
CDR3 protein: CASSLVFSDTDTQYF; CDR3 DNA: TGTGCCAGCAGCTTAGTTTTTAGCGACACAGATACGCAGTATTTT; clone size: few; D gene: .; V gene: TRBV7-8; J gene: TRBJ2-3
CDR3 protein: CASSVEGLGGEQYF; CDR3 DNA: TGTGCCAGCAGCGTTGAAGGACTGGGGGGGGAGCAGTACTTC; clone size: .; D gene: TRBD2; V gene: TRBV9; J gene: TRBJ2-7
CDR3 protein: CSARDLELADTGELFF; CDR3 DNA: TGCAGTGCTAGAGATCTTGAACTAGCGGACACCGGGGAGCTGTTTTTT; clone size: .; D gene: TRBD2; V gene: TRBV20-1; J gene: TRBJ2-2
CDR3 protein: CSVLQDTGANVLTF; CDR3 DNA: TGCAGCGTTCTACAGGACACTGGGGCCAACGTCCTGACTTTC; clone size: many; D gene: .; V gene: TRBV29-1; J gene: TRBJ2-6
CDR3 protein: CSVRGLAGVSYEQYF; CDR3 DNA: TGCAGCGTTCGTGGACTAGCGGGAGTCTCCTACGAGCAGTACTTC; clone size: .; D gene: TRBD2; V gene: TRBV29-1; J gene: TRBJ2-7
CDR3 protein: CSASGGVSYEQYF; CDR3 DNA: TGCAGTGCTAGTGGGGGGGTCAGCTACGAGCAGTACTTC; clone size: .; D gene: TRBD2; V gene: TRBV20-1; J gene: TRBJ2-7
CDR3 protein: CAISELIARTSSYEQYF; CDR3 DNA: TGTGCCATCAGTGAGTTGATCGCGCGGACTAGCTCCTACGAGCAGTACTTC; clone size: .; D gene: TRBD2; V gene: TRBV10-3; J gene: TRBJ2-7
CDR3 protein: CASSLVRGEAGELFF; CDR3 DNA: TGTGCCAGCAGCTTGGTGAGGGGAGAAGCCGGGGAGCTGTTTTTT; clone size: .; D gene: .; V gene: TRBV5-6; J gene: TRBJ2-2
CDR3 protein: CATSSAGTNNYGYTF; CDR3 DNA: TGTGCCACCTCGAGTGCTGGGACAAACAACTATGGCTACACCTTC; clone size: .; D gene: .; V gene: TRBV19; J gene: TRBJ1-2
CDR3 protein: CASIRGGLAAYNEQFF; CDR3 DNA: TGTGCCAGCATCCGAGGGGGGCTAGCGGCGTACAATGAGCAGTTCTTC; clone size: .; D gene: .; V gene: TRBV7-9; J gene: TRBJ2-1
CDR3 protein: CASSLMLAGGDTQYF; CDR3 DNA: TGTGCCAGCAGTTTAATGTTGGCGGGCGGAGATACGCAGTATTTT; clone size: .; D gene: .; V gene: TRBV2; J gene: TRBJ2-3
CDR3 protein: CASSFQGREFSYTPPQFF; CDR3 DNA: TGCGCCAGCAGCTTCCAGGGTCGAGAGTTCTCATACACACCACCACAGTTCTTC; clone size: .; D gene: .; V gene: TRBV5-1; J gene: TRBJ2-1
CDR3 protein: CASSHILAGSYNEQFF; CDR3 DNA: TGTGCCAGCAGCCACATACTAGCGGGCTCCTACAATGAGCAGTTCTTC; clone size: .; D gene: TRBD2; V gene: TRBV7-8; J gene: TRBJ2-1
CDR3 protein: CASSSTGGTDTQYF; CDR3 DNA: TGCGCCAGCAGCTCGACAGGGGGAACAGATACGCAGTATTTT; clone size: many; D gene: TRBD1; V gene: TRBV5-1; J gene: TRBJ2-3
CDR3 protein: CASSQGLAGESSYEQYF; CDR3 DNA: TGTGCCAGCAGCCAAGGACTAGCGGGGGAGAGCTCCTACGAGCAGTACTTC; clone size: few; D gene: TRBD2; V gene: TRBV4-2; J gene: TRBJ2-7
CDR3 protein: CASSWTGTDTQYF; CDR3 DNA: TGTGCCAGCAGTTGGACAGGCACAGATACGCAGTATTTT; clone size: many; D gene: .; V gene: TRBV6-5; J gene: TRBJ2-3
CDR3 protein: CASSITVYEQYF; CDR3 DNA: TGTGCCAGCAGTATCACAGTTTACGAGCAGTACTTC; clone size: .; D gene: .; V gene: TRBV6-1; J gene: TRBJ2-7
CDR3 protein: CASREYNEQFF; CDR3 DNA: TGCGCCAGCAGAGAGTACAATGAGCAGTTCTTC; clone size: few; D gene: .; V gene: TRBV5-1; J gene: TRBJ2-1
CDR3 protein: CSAKGQLLAKNIQYF; CDR3 DNA: TGCAGTGCAAAGGGACAACTGCTAGCCAAAAACATTCAGTACTTC; clone size: .; D gene: .; V gene: TRBV20-1; J gene: TRBJ2-4
CDR3 protein: CASRLTGLQFF; CDR3 DNA: TGCGCCAGCAGGTTAACAGGGTTGCAGTTCTTC; clone size: many; D gene: .; V gene: TRBV5-1; J gene: TRBJ2-1
CDR3 protein: CSVVPAGGEADTQYF; CDR3 DNA: TGCAGCGTTGTCCCAGCAGGGGGAGAGGCAGATACGCAGTATTTT; clone size: .; D gene: TRBD1; V gene: TRBV29-1; J gene: TRBJ2-3
CDR3 protein: CASGETGGYGYTF; CDR3 DNA: TGCGCCAGCGGCGAGACAGGGGGTTACGGCTACACCTTC; clone size: .; D gene: TRBD1; V gene: TRBV10-2; J gene: TRBJ1-2
CDR3 protein: CASSLEWTVNTGELFF; CDR3 DNA: TGCGCCAGCAGCTTGGAGTGGACAGTCAACACCGGGGAGCTGTTTTTT; clone size: .; D gene: .; V gene: TRBV5-1; J gene: TRBJ2-2
CDR3 protein: CSASHLADSYNEQFF; CDR3 DNA: TGCAGTGCTTCCCACCTAGCGGACTCCTACAATGAGCAGTTCTTC; clone size: many; D gene: TRBD2; V gene: TRBV20-1; J gene: TRBJ2-1
CDR3 protein: CASSLGEANEQFF; CDR3 DNA: TGTGCCAGCAGTTTAGGGGAGGCGAATGAGCAGTTCTTC; clone size: few; D gene: .; V gene: TRBV12-3/TRBV12-4; J gene: TRBJ2-1
CDR3 protein: CASSNGLEISTDTQYF; CDR3 DNA: TGTGCCAGCAGCAACGGACTAGAAATAAGCACAGATACGCAGTATTTT; clone size: few; D gene: TRBD2; V gene: TRBV7-9; J gene: TRBJ2-3
CDR3 protein: CASSLVGTKQETQYF; CDR3 DNA: TGCGCCAGCAGCTTGGTCGGGACTAAACAAGAGACCCAGTACTTC; clone size: .; D gene: TRBD2; V gene: TRBV5-1; J gene: TRBJ2-5
CDR3 protein: CSVEGTPDYNEQFF; CDR3 DNA: TGCAGCGTTGAAGGTACCCCGGATTACAATGAGCAGTTCTTC; clone size: few; D gene: .; V gene: TRBV29-1; J gene: TRBJ2-1
CDR3 protein: CASSYSQREKDTQYF; CDR3 DNA: TGTGCCAGCAGTTACTCTCAGCGGGAGAAAGATACGCAGTATTTT; clone size: few; D gene: TRBD2; V gene: TRBV6-2/TRBV6-3; J gene: TRBJ2-3
CDR3 protein: CSARGLEVSYNEQFF; CDR3 DNA: TGCAGTGCTAGGGGACTAGAAGTGTCCTACAATGAGCAGTTCTTC; clone size: few; D gene: TRBD2; V gene: TRBV20-1; J gene: TRBJ2-1
CDR3 protein: CASSQAWTSGRVATGELFF; CDR3 DNA: TGCGCCAGCAGCCAAGCTTGGACTAGCGGGAGGGTGGCCACCGGGGAGCTGTTTTTT; clone size: .; D gene: TRBD2; V gene: TRBV4-3; J gene: TRBJ2-2
CDR3 protein: CASSQVGVNTEAFF; CDR3 DNA: TGCGCCAGCAGCCAAGTCGGGGTGAACACTGAAGCTTTCTTT; clone size: few; D gene: .; V gene: TRBV4-1; J gene: TRBJ1-1
CDR3 protein: CASGDRGRRSEAFF; CDR3 DNA: TGTGCCAGCGGCGACAGGGGGCGAAGATCTGAAGCTTTCTTT; clone size: few; D gene: TRBD1; V gene: TRBV28; J gene: TRBJ1-1
CDR3 protein: CASSISSGRDSYNEQFF; CDR3 DNA: TGTGCCAGTAGTATTTCTAGCGGGAGGGACTCCTACAATGAGCAGTTCTTC; clone size: few; D gene: TRBD2; V gene: TRBV19; J gene: TRBJ2-1
CDR3 protein: CASSVQLAASYNEQFF; CDR3 DNA: TGTGCCAGCAGCGTCCAACTAGCGGCGTCCTACAATGAGCAGTTCTTC; clone size: few; D gene: TRBD2; V gene: TRBV9; J gene: TRBJ2-1